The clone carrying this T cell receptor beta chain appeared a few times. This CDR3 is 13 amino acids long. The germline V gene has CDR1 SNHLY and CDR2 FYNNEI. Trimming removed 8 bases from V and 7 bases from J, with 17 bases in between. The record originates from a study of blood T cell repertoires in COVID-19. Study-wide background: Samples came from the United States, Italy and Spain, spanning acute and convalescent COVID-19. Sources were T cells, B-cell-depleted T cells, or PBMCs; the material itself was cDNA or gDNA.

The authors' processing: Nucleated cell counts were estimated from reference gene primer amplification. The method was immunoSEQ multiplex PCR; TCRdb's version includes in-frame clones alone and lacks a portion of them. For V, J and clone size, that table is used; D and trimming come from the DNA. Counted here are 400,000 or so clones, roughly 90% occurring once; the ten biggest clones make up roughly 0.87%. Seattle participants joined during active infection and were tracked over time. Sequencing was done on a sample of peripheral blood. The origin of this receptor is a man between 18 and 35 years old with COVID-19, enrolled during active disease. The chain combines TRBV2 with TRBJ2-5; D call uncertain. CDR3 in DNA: TGTGCCAGCCACGACACCCGAAGATGGACCCAGTACTTC. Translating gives CASHDTRRWTQYF.